This T cell receptor (beta chain) emerged from a study of cytomegalovirus exposure and HLA in healthy donors (dated by TCRdb to 2016 to 2017). Describing the broader study: An earlier analysis of roughly 500 of the donors reported roughly 300 Gb of sequence data and some 110 million unique TCR beta sequences obtained from approximately 180 million T cells. Alongside the repertoire data, information on donor age, sex, ethnicity and CMV serostatus was compiled. The aim of the study was to test whether cataloging public T cell receptors could identify signatures of past pathogen exposure. Across approximately 400 genotyped donors of the cohort, an average of approximately 220,000 unique TCR beta nucleotide sequences per donor were sequenced, and roughly a sixth of those sequences were non-productive. To predict cytomegalovirus infection status, the study brought together high-throughput TCR immunosequencing, statistical association of individual TCRs with disease status, and machine learning. In an earlier analysis of 587 of the donors, high-throughput TCR beta sequencing was used to judge whether each TCR beta V gene segment behaved as functional or pseudogenic. Genome-wide SNP genotypes for about 55% of the roughly 670 donors were used in a later genetic analysis, which treated that subset as a discovery cohort. Along with the roughly 670-subject first cohort, a separate validation cohort of roughly 110 different subjects was used. The T cell repertoires of several hundred subjects were profiled by immunosequencing and related to cytomegalovirus serostatus. Roughly 300 gigabases of sequencing data and 91 million or so unique TCR sequences made up an early release that covered several hundred HLA-typed donors. Among the roughly 400 genotyped donors, around 79% belonged to the genetic ancestry cluster associated with self-reported Caucasian donors. Rather than drawing on any new phenotypic data, the later analysis identified candidate immune exposures from TCR beta sequences and the way those sequences occurred across donors. HLA typing covered class I and class II loci at four-digit resolution. The number of donors typed differed by locus, with roughly 620-630 for A, B, C, DRB1 and DQB1, around 500 for DQA1, some 570 for DPA1, and 450 to 480 for DPB1. All discovery cohort repertoires had been generated on a single sequencing platform. A later analysis re-analyzed previously published TCR beta repertoires from 666 donors and added high-resolution HLA genotyping to study TCR occurrence patterns. Several DR-DQ haplotypes were handled as single units for association and clustering because linkage in the cohort was strong. Summary of the overall study and its limitations: When HLA alleles, especially DR and DQ, strongly co-occurred, TCR associations were difficult to assign to individual alleles. Immune exposure information for the cohort was limited to CMV serostatus. In this cohort, only TCR beta chains were sequenced, and detectable features were limited by the absence of alpha or paired-chain data. About 17 rarely observed V segments, including chromosome 9 orphons, were excluded from the earlier analysis of approximately 500 of the donors because counts were too low. A later analysis associated 16,951 TCR beta sequences with specific HLA alleles at a false discovery rate of 0.05. The 87-base-pair reads could not distinguish some IMGT-functional V segments, including TRBV6-2 and TRBV6-3, so those segments were excluded. In an earlier analysis of some 500 of the donors, most TCR beta V segments appeared in productive rearrangements about 90% or about 30% of the time, broadly matching IMGT annotations. V-gene and J-gene trimming of TCR beta chains was associated with a missense DCLRE1C variant in a later genetic analysis, and the association was replicated in an independent cohort. A few of the identified cytomegalovirus-associated TCR beta chains were confirmed in vitro to be specific for cytomegalovirus antigens. In the study, some 160 TCR beta chains were listed as associated with cytomegalovirus. Linkage disequilibrium might explain the correlated functional status among segregating V segments, but an unknown experimental factor could not be ruled out. According to a later genetic analysis, donors in an Asian-associated ancestry cluster had fewer N-insertions in productive TCRs than the roughly 670-donor mean. According to a later analysis, parvovirus B19, influenza, CMV and Epstein-Barr virus appeared linked to several top co-occurrence clusters. A group of highly shared sequence variants was considered likely to be a technical artifact of the sequencing pipeline. In a later analysis, TCR association rates were found to vary across HLA loci, with the most associated TCRs seen for DRB1 alleles and the fewest for HLA-C alleles. The presence/absence analyses assumed that sequencing depth was roughly uniform across donors, and that assumption may not be true. The classifier was reported to diagnose cytomegalovirus status with high specificity and sensitivity in both the original cohort and the validation cohort. HLA typing was unavailable for some donors at each locus, so association tests used only the typed subset. While some public TCRs were present in many individuals, most TCR sequences turned up only very rarely across donors. Most CMV-associated TCR beta chains appeared to be HLA-restricted in a later analysis, and the HLA associations seemed to be driven largely by CMV exposure. Compared with equally common non-associated chains, HLA-associated TCR beta chains in a later analysis were more clonally expanded and had lower generation probabilities. A further reported finding was that TCR beta sequences accurately predicted the HLA-A and HLA-B alleles for most subjects in the first cohort. It was suggested by the authors that the approach could potentially be generalized to other disease states and immunological phenotypes.

Notes on this clone: Its cognate antigen has yet to be identified. The record has no base qualities; no much larger clone is one base away.

The V end gives up 1 base and the J end 4 bases, leaving 7 bases in the junction not matched to a gene. As encoded in the germline V gene, CDR1 is KGHSH while CDR2 is LQKENI. The CDR3 numbers 17 residues from cysteine through phenylalanine. Just the 51-base CDR3 DNA is kept, in frame starting at base 1. Libraries came from the immunoSEQ multiplex PCR assay. The multiplex PCR relied on a mix of 60 forward primers for TCR Vbeta segments and 13 reverse primers for TCR Jbeta segments. A multiplex PCR assay on genomic DNA amplified the CDR3 region of rearranged TCR beta genes. The amplified TCR beta libraries were sequenced on the Illumina HiSeq System as 87-base-pair reads. In the paper's pipeline: A later analysis counted about 82 million unique TCR beta chains across the 690 or so repertoires, and 10 million to 11 million of these chains were shared by at least two donors. Raw reads were error-corrected and collapsed into unique sequences by a nearest-neighbor algorithm in which closely related sequences were merged to remove PCR and sequencing errors. CDR3 sequences were aligned to IMGT reference sequences to assign V, D and J gene segments. For a sequence to be retained, a match of at least six nucleotides to both a V gene segment and a J gene segment was required. Rearrangements were called productive when the CDR3 lacked stop codons and stayed in frame with V and J; all others were non-productive. Following IMGT convention, CDR3 was defined as the stretch from the second conserved V-encoded cysteine up to the conserved J-encoded phenylalanine. The earlier analysis of 500 to 600 of the donors excluded sequences that lacked an unambiguous match to a single V gene segment. An earlier analysis of around 600 of the donors classified V segments as functional when productive rearrangements were above 56.7% and as segregating when the standard deviation between donors was above 5%. To diagnose cytomegalovirus status from the catalog of TCR beta chain sequences, a statistical classification framework was built. In a later analysis, TCR nucleotide sequences were compared against IMGT/GENE-DB human TR gene sequences so that V and J genes could be assigned. In a later analysis, CDR3 sequences and most-parsimonious VDJ recombination scenarios were assigned using the TCRdist pipeline. A later analysis defined each TCR beta chain by its CDR3 amino acid sequence plus V-gene family, and excluded reads lacking a unique V-gene family. In a later analysis, some 600 highly shared, low-generation-probability nucleotide sequences were removed to address suspected cross-contamination and a sequencing artifact. In a later analysis, a clonal expansion index for each public chain was calculated from normalized within-repertoire ranks of inferred template counts. Generation probabilities in a later analysis came from a VDJ recombination model fitted to out-of-frame rearrangements, and those results were checked against IGoR. Hypergeometric tests were used in a later analysis to score TCR-TCR, TCR-HLA and TCR-CMV co-occurrence, with a repertoire-size bias correction applied to the TCR pairs. In a later analysis, false discovery rates were estimated by permuting HLA or CMV assignments 20 times. In a later analysis, co-occurring TCRs were grouped using DBSCAN, with TCRdist sequence similarity added in when clustering inside HLA-allele-positive subsets. Repertoires with fewer than 30,000 or more than 120,000 public chains were left out of co-occurrence clustering, as were several repertoires with anomalous nucleotide sharing. TCRdb's version of the immuneACCESS table is confined to in-frame rearrangements and falls short of the full clone set. An unresolved V gene accounts for under half of the shortfall where checked; the remainder is of unknown origin. V and J calls and clone size come straight from that table; D and trimming were deduced from the DNA. Recorded for this sample are approximately 120,000 clones; about 85% of them occurred a single time. The ten largest clones take up under 5% of the sample.

In total, approximately 690 healthy bone marrow donors made up the cohort. At the time of sampling, every cohort member was nominally healthy, though immune exposures that went unrecorded were likely present. The donor was CMV seropositive and was included in the group of 290 or so seropositive cohort members. A peripheral blood sample was collected from each donor, and TCR beta sequencing was performed on peripheral blood mononuclear cells. The Qiagen DNeasy Blood Extraction Kit was used to extract genomic DNA from the blood cell samples. This TCR was recovered from a man aged 18 to 30 in good health and CMV-seropositive. The V gene is TRBV18 and the J gene is TRBJ2-2; the junction holds 9 bases that match TRBD2. Source material: PBMCs. The CDR3 protein sequence reads: CASSPLRLAESTGELFF. The nucleotide sequence reads TGTGCCAGCTCACCACTACGACTAGCGGAGAGCACCGGGGAGCTGTTTTTT.